These 19 T cell receptor beta chains were sequenced from one sample in a study of CD8+ T cells in alopecia areata. Stated treatment: oral pan-JAK inhibitor, 5-10 mg twice daily. RNA extraction and reverse transcription yielded cDNA as sequencing template. The assay was immunoSEQ multiplex PCR, and TCRdb's table has in-frame clones only and misses some. The table lists about 210,000 clones, 35% to 40% of them singletons. Specimen: CD4+ T cells sorted from blood, collected at approximately week 30, from a patient treated with tofacitinib. The receptors originated from a human donor with alopecia areata.

V is TRBV9 and J is TRBJ2-1, with D possibly being TRBD2 (5 bases). The CDR3 contains 13 residues. In germline, CDR1 is SGDLS, CDR2 YYNGEE. Trimming cost V 5 bases and J 5 bases, with 11 bases left between them. The CDR3 region has the DNA TGTGCCAGCAGGCGGGCAGCCGACAATGAGCAGTTCTTC. Amino acids: CASRRAADNEQFF.

V gene TRBV7-6 combines with J gene TRBJ2-1, with 8 bases fitting TRBD2. The CDR3 loop spans 15 amino acids. Germline V lookup: CDR1 SGHVS, CDR2 FNYEAQ. V trimming: 5 bases; J trimming: 10 bases; junction bases outside the gene matches: 13. The CDR3 is CASSGAGVIGYEQFF. The CDR3 nucleotides read TGTGCCAGCAGCGGAGCGGGGGTTATCGGATACGAGCAGTTCTTC.

This rearrangement joins TRBV19 to TRBJ1-1, with no clear D. V lost 6 bases to trimming and J lost 1 base, with 9 bases between them. The CDR3 sequence is 13 residues long. Germline assignment: CDR1 LNHDA and CDR2 SQIVND (reference sequence). The CDR3 DNA is TGTGCCAGTAGGGTACAACGGAACACTGAAGCTTTCTTT. Protein product: CASRVQRNTEAFF. Supplemented by reference TRBV19 and TRBJ1-1, the full variable domain reads DGGITQSPKYLFRKEGQNVTLSCEQNLNHDAMYWYRQDPGQGLRLIYYSQIVNDFQKGDIAEGYSVSREKKESFPLTVTSAQKNPTAFYLCASRVQRNTEAFFGQGTRLTVV.

The J gene is TRBJ2-3, the V gene TRBV7-6, with a weak D call TRBD2 (5 bases). Per germline, CDR1 SGHVS and CDR2 FNYEAQ. The CDR3 is made up of 13 amino acids. V gave up 1 base and J gave up 5 bases, with 7 bases separating them. CDR3 loop: CASSLVEGDTQYF. In nucleotides, the CDR3 is TGTGCCAGCAGCTTAGTAGAGGGAGATACGCAGTATTTT.

In the case of this clone: Other DNA sequences of this sample code for an identical CDR3. The chain links TRBV29-1 to TRBJ2-2; no reliable D call. Per germline, CDR1 SQVTM and CDR2 ANQGSEA. The V end lost 4 bases, the J end lost 5 bases, and 5 bases lay between the germline ends. The CDR3 is 11 residues long. This chain's CDR3 is CSVGGTGELFF. The CDR3 DNA reads TGCAGCGTTGGTGGTACCGGGGAGCTGTTTTTT.

This clone was recorded a few times. This chain joins TRBV19 and TRBJ1-6; 10 nucleotides line up with TRBD1. The CDR3 contains 14 residues. Losses at the gene ends were 4 bases for V and 9 bases for J; bases not matched to a gene: 3. Germline V gene data show CDR1 as LNHDA and CDR2 as SQIVND (reference sequence). The CDR3 here is CASSTTGGGSPLHF. CDR3 bases: TGTGCCAGTAGTACGACAGGGGGCGGTTCACCCCTCCACTTT.

The V and J genes are TRBV7-8 and TRBJ2-7; a possible D gene is TRBD1 (5 bases). CDR1 is SGHVS, CDR2 FQNEAQ, per germline. This CDR3 region has 14 residues. V was cut by 1 base and J by 6 bases, with 13 bases left in between. The CDR3 sequence is CASSLGRRVAEQYF. The CDR3 bases are TGTGCCAGCAGCTTAGGCCGCAGGGTGGCCGAGCAGTACTTC.

This clone has more than one count but fewer than ten. J is TRBJ1-2 and V is TRBV15, with TRBD1 as a possible D gene (6 bases). CDR3 size: 16 residues. V was shortened by 1 base and J by 4 bases, with 16 bases between the two germline ends. Germline lookup yields CDR1 LNHNV and CDR2 YYDKDF (reference sequence). The CDR3 DNA reads TGTGCCACCAGCAGAGCACTAGACAGGAAGACCTATGGCTACACCTTC. Translating it yields CATSRALDRKTYGYTF.

This clone was seen a handful of times. The rearrangement links TRBV27 to TRBJ2-7; 7 bases fit TRBD1. The CDR3 covers 15 residues. Germline CDR1 MNHEY, CDR2 SMNVEV (reference sequence). J gave up 2 bases and V 6 bases, and 10 bases lay outside the gene matches. The CDR3 DNA reads as TGTGCCAGCAGGCTCAAGTCCGGACAGGCCTACGAGCAGTACTTC. It translates to CASRLKSGQAYEQYF.

This sequence joins TRBV29-1 and TRBJ1-2, with TRBD1 matching over 9 bases. The V segment lost 6 bases and the J segment 7 bases; nucleotides outside the gene matches: 12. The CDR3 is 14 amino acids. Germline CDR1 reads SQVTM; CDR2 reads ANQGSEA. This chain's CDR3 is CSVETPGQGSGYTF. The CDR3 bases are TGCAGCGTCGAGACCCCGGGACAGGGCTCTGGCTACACCTTC.

The chain carries TRBV15 and TRBJ2-3, with D perhaps matching TRBD1 (5 bases). The V and J ends lost 0 bases and 2 bases respectively, with 12 bases between them. Germline CDR1 LNHNV, CDR2 YYDKDF (reference sequence). The CDR3 has 16 amino acids. In DNA, the CDR3 is TGTGCCACCAGCAGAGATCAAGGGGTTACCACAGATACGCAGTATTTT. Amino acid sequence: CATSRDQGVTTDTQYF.

This chain uses TRBV15 with TRBJ2-1, with a tentative D call TRBD2 (6 bases). V was cut by 6 bases and J by 9 bases, with 27 bases left in between. The CDR3 sequence is 17 residues long. Per the germline V gene, CDR1 is LNHNV and CDR2 is YYDKDF (reference sequence). The CDR3 sequence is CATSRIWRGGTGSEQFF. The CDR3 DNA is TGTGCCACCAGTCGGATCTGGCGGGGAGGCACGGGTAGTGAGCAGTTCTTC.

This clone was observed a few times. V usage is TRBV5-4 and J usage is TRBJ2-3; 9 bases agree with TRBD2. Germline V gives CDR1 SGHNT, CDR2 YYREEE (reference sequence). The CDR3 consists of 16 residues. The V and J ends lost 1 base and 3 bases, in that order; junction bases with no gene match: 6. CDR3 sequence reads: CASSLQAGGVTDTQYF. Written as DNA, the CDR3 is TGTGCCAGCAGCTTGCAAGCGGGAGGCGTTACAGATACGCAGTATTTT.

The CDR3 sequence is CASSLMTGEQFF. CDR3 in DNA: TGTGCCAGCAGCCTCATGACAGGGGAGCAGTTCTTC. The rearrangement links TRBV7-9 to TRBJ2-1, with 7 bases identical to TRBD1. Germline V gene sequence: CDR1 SEHNR, CDR2 FQNEAQ (reference sequence). The V segment lost 5 bases and the J segment 10 bases; nucleotides outside the gene matches: 5. The CDR3 has 12 amino acids.

CDR3: CASSIHPPTDTQYF. The CDR3 region has the DNA TGCGCCAGCAGCATTCATCCACCGACAGATACGCAGTATTTT. The V gene is TRBV5-1, the J gene TRBJ2-3; D is unresolved. Trimming cost V 4 bases and J 3 bases, with 12 bases left between them. CDR3 size: 14 residues. Looked up from germline, CDR1 is SGHRS and CDR2 is YFSETQ.

This sequence joins TRBV7-8 and TRBJ2-7; D is possibly TRBD1 (5 bases). V was clipped by 1 base and J by 5 bases, with 12 bases between them. Germline CDR1 SGHVS, CDR2 FQNEAQ. The CDR3 has 14 amino acids. DNA for the CDR3: TGTGCCAGCAGCTTAGACGGCAGGGTACACGAGCAGTACTTC. Translation: CASSLDGRVHEQYF.

The gene calls are TRBV13 and TRBJ2-6; D not certain. This CDR3 region has 12 residues. Trimming pared 2 bases from V and 15 bases from J, leaving 11 bases between. Germline assignment: CDR1 PRHDT and CDR2 FYEKMQ (reference sequence). The CDR3 loop reads CASSLIESTLTF. In DNA form, the CDR3 reads TGTGCCAGCAGCTTAATAGAGTCCACCCTGACTTTC.

The rearrangement uses TRBV2 and TRBJ2-1; unclear D gene. Per the germline V gene, CDR1 is SNHLY and CDR2 is FYNNEI. The CDR3 is 12 residues long. Trimming cost V 8 bases and J 4 bases, with 9 bases left between them. The CDR3 DNA follows: TGTGCCAGCTCCCATCAGTACAATGAGCAGTTCTTC. Its translation is CASSHQYNEQFF.

The rearrangement links TRBV2 to TRBJ2-3; 13 bases fit TRBD2. V gave up 8 bases and J gave up 1 base; unmatched junction bases: 6. This CDR3 contains 16 residues. Per the germline V gene, CDR1 is SNHLY and CDR2 is FYNNEI. CDR3 residues: CASLRLAGGRTDTQYF. In DNA form, the CDR3 reads TGTGCCAGCCTAAGACTAGCGGGGGGCCGCACAGATACGCAGTATTTT.